One sample yielded the 26 T cell receptor beta chains listed below, sequenced in a study of preoperative IRX-2 immunotherapy in early breast cancer. Using immunoSEQ multiplex PCR, the repertoire was profiled, and TCRdb retains in-frame clones only, with some absent. The data show around 13,000 clones, with about nine tenths seen just once and about 27% held by the top ten. Noted treatment: preoperative locoregional IRX-2 cytokine immunotherapy. This specimen was taken from a patient treated with IRX-2 immunotherapy. These receptor sequences come from a human donor with breast cancer.

This clone appeared a single time. The gene calls are TRBV7-9 and TRBJ2-1; 8 bases are a match to TRBD2. Germline V gene data show CDR1 as SEHNR and CDR2 as FQNEAQ (reference sequence). Germline trimming cut 2 bases from V and 6 bases from J; bases unmatched to any gene: 12. The CDR3 extends over 17 amino acids. CDR3 sequence reads: CASSLSSIRTSSNEQFF. CDR3 in DNA: TGTGCCAGCAGCTTAAGCAGCATAAGGACTAGCTCCAATGAGCAGTTCTTC.

This chain connects TRBV2 to TRBJ1-6; 7 bases agree with TRBD1. J lost 4 bases, V lost 7 bases, and 10 bases had no gene match. The CDR3 totals 16 residues. Germline V gene sequence: CDR1 SNHLY, CDR2 FYNNEI. This CDR3 is CASTRQGKAYNSPLHF. The CDR3 DNA reads TGTGCCAGCACCCGACAGGGAAAGGCTTATAATTCACCCCTCCACTTT.

This clone was picked up a small number of times. CDR3 sequence (DNA): TGTGCCAGCAGGCAGGGTCCCCCCCTCCACTTT. Translated, it gives CASRQGPPLHF. The rearrangement uses TRBV6-1 and TRBJ1-6, with D possibly matching TRBD1 (5 bases). Per the germline V gene, CDR1 is MNHNS and CDR2 is SASEGT. CDR3 length equals 11 residues. V was shortened by 6 bases and J by 13 bases, with 10 bases between the two germline ends.

The V call is TRBV28, the J call TRBJ1-3; D unresolved. V lost 3 bases and J lost 4, with 19 bases in between. The CDR3 covers 17 residues. Germline V CDR1 and CDR2: MDHEN, SYDVKM. The CDR3 reads CASSFLGYIEGGNTIYF. CDR3 nucleotides: TGTGCCAGCAGTTTTCTTGGGTATATCGAAGGAGGAAACACCATATATTTT. Using reference TRBV28 and TRBJ1-3 for the parts outside the CDR3, the full variable domain is DVKVTQSSRYLVKRTGEKVFLECVQDMDHENMFWYRQDPGLGLRLIYFSYDVKMKEKGDIPEGYSVSREKKERFSLILESASTNQTSMYLCASSFLGYIEGGNTIYFGEGSWLTVV.

This chain connects TRBV5-1 to TRBJ2-4; tentative D call: TRBD1 (5 bases). The CDR3 spans 12 residues. Trimming left V 0 bases short and J 9 bases short, with 7 bases between. CDR1 is SGHRS and CDR2 is YFSETQ in the germline V gene. CDR3 region: CASSLDQGIQYF. Here the CDR3 DNA reads TGCGCCAGCAGCTTGGATCAGGGCATTCAGTACTTC.

This chain links TRBV19 with TRBJ2-4; D perhaps matches TRBD2 (6 bases). The germline V gene has CDR1 LNHDA and CDR2 SQIVND (reference sequence). Deletions cut 7 bases from V and 3 bases from J, with 13 bases between. This CDR3 contains 14 residues. The CDR3 loop reads CASIQAGIKNIQYF. CDR3 coding DNA: TGTGCCAGTATTCAAGCGGGCATCAAAAACATTCAGTACTTC.

The chain recombines TRBV9 with TRBJ2-5; perhaps TRBD2 as D (6 bases). The CDR3 runs to 14 residues. Germline-derived CDR1 and CDR2 are SGDLS and YYNGEE. V was trimmed by 4 bases and J by 5 bases, leaving 15 bases between them. CDR3 sequence reads: CASSFGTAWETQYF. As DNA, the CDR3 is TGTGCCAGCAGCTTCGGGACTGCTTGGGAGACCCAGTACTTC.

Here the CDR3 reads CASSLGPGQGARETQYF. Written as DNA, the CDR3 is TGCGCCAGCAGCTTGGGACCGGGACAGGGGGCTAGAGAGACCCAGTACTTC. The chain is built from TRBV5-1 and TRBJ2-5; TRBD1 agrees at 12 bases. The CDR3 is 17 amino acids. The trim removed 0 bases at V and 4 bases at J, leaving 7 bases unmatched. Germline CDR1 SGHRS, CDR2 YFSETQ.

J is TRBJ2-7 and V is TRBV19; TRBD1 is a possible D gene (5 bases). With 3 bases removed from V and 3 bases from J, the gap between germline ends came to 12 bases. The CDR3 is 14 residues long. Germline V gene data show CDR1 as LNHDA and CDR2 as SQIVND (reference sequence). The CDR3 is CASSIRRDHYEQYF. The CDR3 region has the DNA TGTGCCAGTAGTATCCGCAGGGATCACTACGAGCAGTACTTC.

The chain has TRBV11-2 and TRBJ1-1; 7 bases line up with TRBD1. The trim removed 1 base at V and 1 base at J, leaving 6 bases unmatched. Germline V gives CDR1 SGHAT, CDR2 FQNNGV. This CDR3 has 16 amino acids. The CDR3 coding sequence is TGTGCCAGCAGCTTAGTTGGGACAGAAAAGAACACTGAAGCTTTCTTT. Its protein product is CASSLVGTEKNTEAFF.

V gene TRBV7-2 combines with J gene TRBJ2-3, with 7 nucleotides matching TRBD1. The CDR3 contains 15 residues. Germline CDR1 SGHTA, CDR2 FQGNSA. Trimming cost V 5 bases and J 2 bases; bases outside gene matches: 7. The DNA of the CDR3 is TGTGCCAGCAGCCCTGGGACAGTCCTCACAGATACGCAGTATTTT. This sequence encodes CASSPGTVLTDTQYF. The complete variable domain, with remaining parts taken from reference TRBV7-2 and TRBJ2-3, reads GAGVSQSPSNKVTEKGKDVELRCDPISGHTALYWYRQSLGQGLEFLIYFQGNSAPDKSGLPSDRFSAERTGGSVSTLTIQRTQQEDSAVYLCASSPGTVLTDTQYFGPGTRLTVL.

In DNA, the CDR3 is TGTGCCAGCAGCACGGACGGGGTTGAAAAACTGTTTTTT. Translating gives CASSTDGVEKLFF. The chain uses TRBV5-6 and TRBJ1-4; the D is unclear. Trimming took off 4 bases at V and 7 bases at J, with 11 bases between the two ends. Germline values: CDR1 SGHDT, CDR2 YYEEEE. The CDR3 has 13 amino acids. The full variable domain, rest sourced from reference TRBV5-6 and TRBJ1-4, is DAGVTQSPTHLIKTRGQQVTLRCSPKSGHDTVSWYQQALGQGPQFIFQYYEEEERQRGNFPDRFSGHQFPNYSSELNVNALLLGDSALYLCASSTDGVEKLFFGSGTQLSVL.

The rearrangement links TRBV5-4 to TRBJ1-4; 8 positions agree with TRBD1. CDR1 is SGHNT, CDR2 YYREEE, per germline (reference sequence). Trimming took 0 bases from V and 7 from J; bases not matched to a gene: 2. The CDR3 is made up of 14 amino acids. The CDR3 sequence: CASSLAGGSEKLFF. The CDR3 bases are TGTGCCAGCAGCTTGGCAGGGGGCTCTGAAAAACTGTTTTTT.

The chain links TRBV2 to TRBJ1-5, with 7 nucleotides matching TRBD1. J lost 6 bases, V lost 5 bases, and 10 bases had no gene match. The CDR3 runs to 15 residues. The V gene's germline CDR1 is SNHLY and CDR2 FYNNEI. The CDR3 loop reads CASSWEGTVGQPQHF. DNA for the CDR3: TGTGCCAGCAGTTGGGAAGGGACAGTGGGTCAGCCCCAGCATTTT.

This rearrangement joins TRBV6-1 to TRBJ1-5, with a weak D call TRBD1 (6 bases). The germline CDR1 and CDR2 sequences are MNHNS and SASEGT. The CDR3 runs to 15 residues. Trimming took off 2 bases at V and 0 bases at J, with 8 bases between the two ends. Written as DNA, the CDR3 is TGTGCCAGCAGTGAAAGGACAGCTAGCAATCAGCCCCAGCATTTT. Translation gives CASSERTASNQPQHF.

This chain connects TRBV6-6 to TRBJ2-1; D ambiguous. V lost 0 bases and J 11 bases, leaving 5 bases between the germline ends. From germline, CDR1 is MNHNY and CDR2 SVGAGI (reference sequence). The CDR3 is made up of 11 amino acids. The CDR3 bases are TGTGCCAGCAGTTACTCGGGCAAGCAGTTCTTC. Its protein is CASSYSGKQFF.

The chain recombines TRBV7-6 with TRBJ2-3, with D uncertain. V lost 4 bases and J 2 bases, leaving 7 bases between the germline ends. CDR3 size: 13 residues. Per the germline V gene, CDR1 is SGHVS and CDR2 is FNYEAQ. The CDR3 DNA is TGTGCCAGCAGCTCCCACCTCACAGATACGCAGTATTTT. Its translation is CASSSHLTDTQYF.

The chain is built from TRBV5-4 and TRBJ1-1; 8 bases agree with TRBD1. The germline V gene has CDR1 SGHNT and CDR2 YYREEE (reference sequence). This CDR3 has 14 residues. Germline trimming cut 5 bases from V and 5 bases from J; bases unmatched to any gene: 8. The CDR3 DNA reads TGTGCCAGCAGGGAGACAGGGGTCGGGACTGAAGCTTTCTTT. Protein product: CASRETGVGTEAFF.

J is TRBJ1-5 and V is TRBV28; TRBD1 aligns across 9 bases. Per germline, CDR1 MDHEN and CDR2 SYDVKM. The CDR3 runs 16 residues. V shed 4 bases and J 2 bases; nucleotides not matched to a gene: 6. DNA of the CDR3: TGTGCCAGCAGTTCGATGACAGGGGGAGGCAATCAGCCCCAGCATTTT. Its protein is CASSSMTGGGNQPQHF.

This CDR3 reads CASSPGTGLVEKLFF. For the CDR3, the DNA is TGTGCCAGCTCACCAGGAACGGGGCTTGTTGAAAAACTGTTTTTT. The chain couples TRBV18 to TRBJ1-4; a possible D gene is TRBD1 (5 bases). V was cut by 2 bases and J by 7 bases, with 14 bases left in between. In germline, CDR1 is KGHSH, CDR2 LQKENI. The CDR3 totals 15 residues.

V usage is TRBV27 and J usage is TRBJ1-2; D gene unclear. Between the trimmed V and J ends, which lost 0 bases and 0 bases, there was a span of 8 bases. This CDR3 comprises 15 residues. Germline-derived CDR1 and CDR2 are MNHEY and SMNVEV (reference sequence). The CDR3 sequence: CASSLSSGANYGYTF. Here the CDR3 DNA reads TGTGCCAGCAGTTTATCTTCCGGGGCTAACTATGGCTACACCTTC.

The V and J genes are TRBV19 and TRBJ1-1; D not certain. The CDR3 runs 13 residues. V lost 7 bases and J 5 bases, leaving 14 bases between the germline ends. Germline V gene sequence: CDR1 LNHDA, CDR2 SQIVND (reference sequence). CDR3 protein: CASIHRWVTEAFF. The CDR3 coding sequence is TGTGCCAGTATTCACCGCTGGGTAACTGAAGCTTTCTTT.

The CDR3 DNA reads as TGTGCCAGCAGCCCCACTAGCGGCTCCTACAATGAGCAGTTCTTC. Residues: CASSPTSGSYNEQFF. The J gene is TRBJ2-1, the V gene TRBV11-3, with 8 bases fitting TRBD2. This CDR3 contains 15 residues. V was pared by 5 bases and J by 0 bases, with 3 bases of the junction left unmatched. The germline V gene has CDR1 SGHNT and CDR2 YENEEA.

The V call is TRBV6-1, the J call TRBJ2-5; D not resolved. The germline V and J ends were trimmed by 0 bases and 5 bases, with 10 bases remaining between them. The CDR3 is made up of 14 amino acids. Germline V CDR1 and CDR2: MNHNS, SASEGT. The CDR3, as DNA: TGTGCCAGCAGTGAAGCCCGCCTGTCGGAGACCCAGTACTTC. Its protein is CASSEARLSETQYF.

The rearrangement links TRBV5-6 to TRBJ2-3; unclear D gene. Germline V gene lookup returns CDR1 SGHDT and CDR2 YYEEEE. The CDR3 extends over 13 amino acids. V was clipped by 2 bases and J by 5 bases, with 9 bases between them. Here the CDR3 reads CASSLKGIDTQYF. CDR3 sequence (DNA): TGTGCCAGCAGCTTAAAAGGAATAGATACGCAGTATTTT.

The J gene is TRBJ2-5, the V gene TRBV7-9, with D uncertain. Germline CDR1 reads SEHNR; CDR2 reads FQNEAQ (reference sequence). Trimming pared 5 bases from V and 7 bases from J, leaving 8 bases between. CDR3 size: 11 residues. The CDR3: CASSRVGTQYF. The CDR3 DNA reads TGTGCCAGCAGCCGAGTTGGGACCCAGTACTTC.